Listed here are 14 T cell receptor beta chains from one sample, sequenced in a study of blood T cell repertoires in COVID-19. Profiled with immunoSEQ multiplex PCR; TCRdb holds only in-frame clones, not every one. The profile shows under 300,000 clones, about 88% of them singletons. Sequencing was done on a sample of PBMCs or T cells enriched from blood (not recorded which). The receptors shown here come from a woman in her 50s who had recovered from COVID-19.

This chain joins TRBV18 and TRBJ2-5, with a weak D call TRBD2 (6 bases). The germline V gene encodes CDR1 KGHSH and CDR2 LQKENI. The CDR3 covers 13 residues. The V end lost 4 bases, the J end lost 2 bases, and 8 bases lay between the germline ends. The CDR3 sequence: CASSLSGQETQYF. DNA of the CDR3: TGTGCCAGCTCACTTAGCGGTCAAGAGACCCAGTACTTC.

The rearrangement joins TRBV2 to TRBJ2-2; TRBD1 aligns across 8 bases. This CDR3 region has 15 residues. Looked up from germline, CDR1 is SNHLY and CDR2 is FYNNEI. The junction had 7 bases not matched to a gene; V was cut back by 6 bases and J by 4 bases. The CDR3 DNA reads as TGTGCCAGCAGGGCAGGACAGGGTGGCACCGGGGAGCTGTTTTTT. This translates into CASRAGQGGTGELFF.

This chain connects TRBV5-1 to TRBJ2-3, with no clear D. This CDR3 has 15 amino acids. Germline CDR1 reads SGHRS; CDR2 reads YFSETQ. V was pared by 2 bases and J by 0 bases, with 10 bases between. The CDR3 here is CASSFLQQSTDTQYF. The CDR3 region has the DNA TGCGCCAGCAGCTTCCTACAGCAAAGCACAGATACGCAGTATTTT.

J is TRBJ2-1 and V is TRBV9; a weak D match, TRBD2 (5 bases). V lost 0 bases and J lost 8, with 15 bases in between. CDR1 is SGDLS, CDR2 YYNGEE, per germline. The CDR3 is made up of 15 amino acids. CDR3 DNA sequence: TGTGCCAGCAGCGTAGCGGGGAGAGTCTCCGATGAGCAGTTCTTC. Its translation: CASSVAGRVSDEQFF.

CDR3 in amino acids: CASSLAPDTAYEQYF. The CDR3, as DNA: TGCGCCAGCAGCTTGGCCCCGGACACCGCCTACGAGCAGTACTTC. The chain is built from TRBV5-1 and TRBJ2-7, with a possible D match to TRBD1 (5 bases). This CDR3 region has 15 residues. Germline CDR1 and CDR2: SGHRS and YFSETQ. The V end was cut by 0 bases, the J end by 2 bases, with 12 bases between.

The V call is TRBV5-8, the J call TRBJ1-4; 7 nucleotides align to TRBD1. V lost 4 bases, J lost 8 bases, and 23 bases stayed unmatched. This CDR3 contains 19 residues. Germline loops: CDR1 SGHTS, CDR2 YDEGEE. The chain's CDR3 is CASSPSVRGRGIPREKLFF. As DNA, the CDR3 is TGTGCCAGCAGCCCCAGCGTTAGAGGCAGGGGGATTCCGCGGGAAAAACTGTTTTTT.

This chain uses TRBV5-4 with TRBJ2-1; 8 nucleotides line up with TRBD2. Trimming removed 0 bases from V and 7 bases from J; junction bases left unmatched: 9. The germline V gene has CDR1 SGHNT and CDR2 YYREEE (reference sequence). CDR3 length equals 16 residues. DNA for the CDR3: TGTGCCAGCAGCTTGGCGGGAGGGAGGGCCTGGAATGAGCAGTTCTTC. It specifies CASSLAGGRAWNEQFF.

This clone occurred a few times. The rearrangement joins TRBV30 to TRBJ1-2; perhaps TRBD1 as D (6 bases). Trimming removed 0 bases at V and 14 bases at J, with 19 bases between. The germline V gene has CDR1 GTSNPN and CDR2 SVGIG (reference sequence). The CDR3 has 13 residues. Written as DNA, the CDR3 is TGTGCCTGGAGTGTTGTACCCCGACAGGATTATACCTTC. Translating it yields CAWSVVPRQDYTF.

This clone was recorded a few times. The V and J genes are TRBV7-2 and TRBJ1-1; a weak D match, TRBD1 (5 bases). V gave up 5 bases and J gave up 0 bases, with 13 bases separating them. CDR1 SGHTA and CDR2 FQGNSA come from the germline V gene. The CDR3 loop spans 15 amino acids. CDR3 sequence reads: CASSIYGGVNTEAFF. The CDR3 bases are TGTGCCAGCAGCATCTATGGGGGGGTGAACACTGAAGCTTTCTTT.

This clone was seen once. V usage is TRBV5-1 and J usage is TRBJ1-1, with a tentative D call TRBD1 (6 bases). Deletions cut 4 bases from V and 1 base from J, with 11 bases between. There are 14 residues in the CDR3. Germline lookup yields CDR1 SGHRS and CDR2 YFSETQ. DNA of the CDR3: TGCGCCAGCAGCCAAAAGGACAGGAACACTGAAGCTTTCTTT. Encoded protein: CASSQKDRNTEAFF.

The V call is TRBV9, the J call TRBJ1-1; perhaps TRBD1 as D (5 bases). Germline CDR1 is SGDLS and CDR2 is YYNGEE. Between the trimmed V and J ends, which lost 0 bases and 1 base, there was a span of 10 bases. The CDR3 has 15 amino acids. CDR3 sequence reads: CASSVGSRANTEAFF. In DNA form, the CDR3 reads TGTGCCAGCAGCGTAGGTTCCAGGGCGAACACTGAAGCTTTCTTT.

This clone was detected only once. The chain employs TRBV3-1 (or the pseudogene TRBV3-2) and TRBJ2-1; no clear D. V was cut by 4 bases and J by 5 bases, with 9 bases left in between. CDR3 length: 13 amino acids. The germline CDR1 and CDR2 sequences are LGHDT and YNNKEL (reference sequence). The CDR3 region is CASSPLGHNEQFF. CDR3 nucleotides: TGTGCCAGCAGCCCCCTTGGGCACAATGAGCAGTTCTTC.

The rearrangement links TRBV7-9 to TRBJ1-6; 7 nucleotides match TRBD1. From germline, CDR1 is SEHNR and CDR2 FQNEAQ (reference sequence). Trimming removed 0 bases from V and 8 bases from J; junction bases left unmatched: 4. The CDR3 has 15 amino acids. The chain's CDR3 is CASSLAPGTDSPLHF. CDR3 bases: TGTGCCAGCAGCTTAGCCCCAGGGACAGATTCACCCCTCCACTTT.

The chain recombines TRBV19 with TRBJ1-6, with 9 bases aligning to TRBD1. The CDR3 is 16 amino acids. Germline V lookup: CDR1 LNHDA, CDR2 SQIVND (reference sequence). V dropped 6 bases and J dropped 10; count of bases not matched to a gene: 13. CDR3 in DNA: TGTGCCAGTAGCACTAAGGGGACAGGGACTCGATCACCCCTCCACTTT. It specifies CASSTKGTGTRSPLHF.